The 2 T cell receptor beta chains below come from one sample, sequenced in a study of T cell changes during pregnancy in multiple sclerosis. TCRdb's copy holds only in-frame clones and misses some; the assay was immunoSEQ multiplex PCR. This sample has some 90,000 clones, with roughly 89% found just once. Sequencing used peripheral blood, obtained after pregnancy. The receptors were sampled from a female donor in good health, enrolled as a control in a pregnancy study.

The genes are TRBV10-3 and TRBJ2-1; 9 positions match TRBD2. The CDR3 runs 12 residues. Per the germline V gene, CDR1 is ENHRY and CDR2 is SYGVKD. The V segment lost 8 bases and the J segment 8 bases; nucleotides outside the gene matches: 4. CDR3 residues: CAIAGGPHEQFF. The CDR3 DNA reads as TGTGCCATCGCGGGGGGGCCACATGAGCAGTTCTTC.

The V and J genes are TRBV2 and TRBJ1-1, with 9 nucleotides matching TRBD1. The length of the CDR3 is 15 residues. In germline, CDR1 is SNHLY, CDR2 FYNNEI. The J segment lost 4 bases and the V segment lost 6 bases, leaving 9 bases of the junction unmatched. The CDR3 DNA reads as TGTGCCAGCAGCCCCCGGGACAGGGACTCCACTGAAGCTTTCTTT. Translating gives CASSPRDRDSTEAFF. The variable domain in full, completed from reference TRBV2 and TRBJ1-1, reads EPEVTQTPSHQVTQMGQEVILRCVPISNHLYFYWYRQILGQKVEFLVSFYNNEISEKSEIFDDQFSVERPDGSNFTLKIRSTKLEDSAMYFCASSPRDRDSTEAFFGQGTRLTVV.